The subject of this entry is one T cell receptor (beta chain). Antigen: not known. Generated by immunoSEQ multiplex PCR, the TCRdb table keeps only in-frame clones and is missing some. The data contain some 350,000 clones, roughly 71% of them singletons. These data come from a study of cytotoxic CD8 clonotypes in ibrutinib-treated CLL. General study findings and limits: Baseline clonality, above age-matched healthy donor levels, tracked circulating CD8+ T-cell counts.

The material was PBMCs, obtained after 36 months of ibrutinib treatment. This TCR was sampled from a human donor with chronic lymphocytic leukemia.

The DNA of the CDR3 is TGTGCCATCAGTGAGTCGACATCGGCTTTTACAGGGGGCGCGTTTGGGGCCAACGTCCTGACTTTC. Its translation: CAISESTSAFTGGAFGANVLTF. The chain is built from TRBV10-3 and TRBJ2-6; 9 positions match TRBD1. Germline CDR1 is ENHRY and CDR2 is SYGVKD. V was pared by 0 bases and J by 3 bases, with 18 bases of the junction left unmatched. This CDR3 has 22 residues.